This T cell receptor beta chain was observed in a study of blood T cell repertoires in COVID-19 (dated by TCRdb to the early 2020s). Some background on the complete study: Samples from collaborators originated in the United States, Italy and Spain and spanned both the acute and convalescent phases of COVID-19. Where available, HLA class I and class II types were obtained from metadata supplied by the sample provider rather than from assay-based typing. A freely available public database, intended as a resource for researchers studying the immune response to SARS-CoV-2, is where the repertoires were released. The material from the prospective study consisted of cDNA or gDNA derived from T cells, B-cell-depleted T cells, or PBMCs. The samples were drawn from the first 160 participants of the ongoing ImmuneRACE study and from under 1,500 subjects provided by 6 global collaborators. A de-identified subject ID, COVID-19 status, age in years and sex were almost always included in the sample metadata. Subjects who had been exposed to COVID-19, were actively infected with it, or had recovered from it provided the deeply sampled blood TCRbeta repertoires that made up the dataset. Results the study describes overall, beyond this receptor: Clinical and demographic metadata were provided uncurated, with the amount varying by source and participant.

As concerns this clone: No antigen is known for it. No much larger clonotype is one base removed from it; base qualities were not supplied.

Compared with germline, V lacks 6 bases and J lacks 5 bases; bases without a gene match: 7. CDR3 length: 15 amino acids, cysteine to phenylalanine. The retained sequence is limited to the CDR3, 45 bases, with the frame set at the first base. The germline V gene supplies CDR1 MNHEY and CDR2 SVGAGI. TCRbeta CDR3 regions were amplified from genomic DNA by means of the immunoSEQ Assay, a bias-controlled multiplex PCR. In the original analysis: The number of nucleated cells in each sample was estimated by amplification of reference gene primers within the assay. To quantify the absolute abundance of each unique TCRbeta CDR3 rearrangement, sequence reads were collapsed and filtered. Productive Simpson clonality was computed per sample as the square root of Simpson's diversity index over productive rearrangements. Drawn from immuneACCESS, this table holds only the in-frame rearrangements with V and J called that TCRdb kept. Clones are partly lost; checked studies trace under half to an unresolved V gene and leave the rest unexplained. V and J calls and clone size come straight from that table; D and trimming were deduced from the DNA. This sample holds a few hundred thousand clones; around 91% were observed only once. About 2.1% of the sample is in the top ten clones.

One collaborating source in Seattle enrolled patients during active infection and followed them longitudinally through the course of disease. The collaborating institutions used their own protocols to collect whole blood in K2EDTA tubes. For TCRbeta analysis, collaborator samples were shipped as frozen whole blood, as isolated PBMCs, or as DNA extracted from either sample type. Sequencing was performed on peripheral blood. This TCR was sampled from a woman in her fifties or sixties with COVID-19, enrolled during active disease. The sequence joins TRBV6-5 to TRBJ2-5; 12 central nucleotides agree with TRBD1. The DNA sequence is as follows: TGTGCCAGCAGACCGGGACAGGGGGCAGTGGAGACCCAGTACTTC. It encodes CASRPGQGAVETQYF.